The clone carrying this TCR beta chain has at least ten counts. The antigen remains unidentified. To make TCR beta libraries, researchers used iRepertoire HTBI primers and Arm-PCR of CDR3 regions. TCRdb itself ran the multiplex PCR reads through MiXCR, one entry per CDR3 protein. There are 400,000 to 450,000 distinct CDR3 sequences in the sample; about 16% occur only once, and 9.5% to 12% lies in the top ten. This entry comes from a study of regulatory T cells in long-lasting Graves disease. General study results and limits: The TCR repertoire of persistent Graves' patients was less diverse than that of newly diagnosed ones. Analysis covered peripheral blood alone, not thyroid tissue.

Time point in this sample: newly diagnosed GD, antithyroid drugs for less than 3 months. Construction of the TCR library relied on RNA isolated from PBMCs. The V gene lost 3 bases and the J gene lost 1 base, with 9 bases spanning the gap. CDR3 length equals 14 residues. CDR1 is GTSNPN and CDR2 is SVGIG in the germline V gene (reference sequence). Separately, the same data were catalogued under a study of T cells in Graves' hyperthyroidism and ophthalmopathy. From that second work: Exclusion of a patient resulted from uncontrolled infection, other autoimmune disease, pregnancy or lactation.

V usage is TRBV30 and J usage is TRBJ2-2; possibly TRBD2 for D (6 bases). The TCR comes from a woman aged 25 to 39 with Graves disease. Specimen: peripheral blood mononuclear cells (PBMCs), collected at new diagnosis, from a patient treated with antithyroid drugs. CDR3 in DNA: TGTGCCTGGAGGGGGACTCTGAACACCGGGGAGCTGTTTTTT. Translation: CAWRGTLNTGELFF.